Listed here is a single T cell receptor (beta chain). The antigen is not known. Random hexamers were used to reverse transcribe an amount of about 0.45 to 1 ug RNA. immunoSEQ multiplex PCR amplified TCR beta CDR3 across 54 Vbeta, 13 Jbeta. TCRdb re-analysed the immunoSEQ multiplex PCR reads in MiXCR, keeping a single row per CDR3 protein. The sample has 65,000 to 75,000 distinct CDR3 sequences; around 93% are singletons. This sample stems from a study of CD8 T cells in Susac syndrome. Study-wide findings and caveats: The study's TCR sequencing and HLA analysis drew on a certain number of individuals. That number was acknowledged as relatively small.

Germline CDR1 LNHDA, CDR2 SQIVND (reference sequence). The V end was cut by 8 bases, the J end by 9 bases, with 14 bases between. CDR3 size: 12 residues. TCR beta sequencing was performed on blood CD8+ and CD4+ T cells. Isolation of CD8+ and CD4+ T cells was performed negatively, whereas enrichment of TEMRA cells was done by FACS. The clonotype originates from a human donor in good health. The V and J genes are TRBV19 and TRBJ2-1; D possibly corresponds to TRBD1 (6 bases). Sequencing was performed on CD8+ T cells from PBMCs. Here the CDR3 DNA reads TGTGCCAGTCGACATACAGGGCTTGAGCAGTTCTTC. It is translated as CASRHTGLEQFF.